A selection of T cell receptor beta chains follows, all from one sample in a study of regulatory T cells in long-lasting Graves disease. In TCRdb, the multiplex PCR reads were re-called with MiXCR into one record per CDR3 protein. The data contain 420,000 or so distinct CDR3 sequences, less than 25% of them singletons. The sequenced sample was peripheral blood mononuclear cells (PBMCs), obtained when the disease was refractory, from a patient treated with antithyroid drugs. The receptors come from a female donor with Graves disease. Both conserved end residues are trimmed from each CDR3.

>TRBJ2-7|TRBV2
ASSRTGLQGSYEQY
>TRBJ1-2|TRBV19
ASSIPLQYGYT
>TRBJ2-7|TRBV30
AWRVLRQGAYEQY
>TRBJ2-5|TRBV5-5
ASSQGLPQETQY
>TRBJ2-7|TRBV30
AWIPVRGHSPSYEQY
>TRBJ2-7|TRBV9
ASSGAGSQFGEQY
>TRBJ1-1|TRBV28
ASNPGQGYRTEAF
>TRBJ1-1|TRBV12-3/TRBV12-4
ASSQRDDTEAF
>TRBJ1-2|TRBV28
ASSLLIKQPYGYT
>TRBJ2-5|TRBV6-1
ASENRQETQY
>TRBJ1-1|TRBV25-1
ASSEPRNTEAF
>TRBJ2-2|TRBV6-9
ASSYSREVDTGELF
>TRBJ1-2|TRBV24-1
ATSDLITGASS
>TRBJ2-5|TRBV11-2
ASSLYTSGRGETQY
>TRBJ2-2|TRBV19
ASRRGGQGYTGELF
>TRBJ1-1|TRBV5-1
ASSLGERVTEAF
>TRBJ2-7|TRBV7-3
ASSLNPGEFDEQY
>TRBJ1-1|TRBV28
ASSLGTGGVTEAF
>TRBJ1-2|TRBV20-1
SARDLQGAPGGYT
>TRBJ1-1|TRBV19
ASSISGTVSSEAF
>TRBJ2-7|TRBV28
ASSLQRYEQY
>TRBJ1-6|TRBV7-3
ASSGTGGHGSPLH
>TRBJ1-2|TRBV7-2
ASSLGPREGNYGYT
>TRBJ1-5|TRBV20-1
SARDLLTGDQPQH
>TRBJ1-1|TRBV30
AWISGGIMNTEAF
>TRBJ2-5|TRBV29-1
SAFLETQY
>TRBJ1-6|TRBV28
ASSFGWGVSNSPLH
>TRBJ1-1|TRBV20-1
SATGQQMNTEAF
>TRBJ1-1|TRBV30
AWTTGERTEAF
>TRBJ1-1|TRBV20-1
SARLLGTEAF
>TRBJ2-7|TRBV6-2/TRBV6-3
ASTLRSGSGPYEQY
>TRBJ2-7|TRBV30
AWKVMTGPSYEQY
>TRBJ2-7|TRBV30
AWDRTPGEQY
>TRBJ2-3|TRBV9
ASSARAGERTDTQY
>TRBJ1-5|TRBV27
ASSQDLSNQPQH
>TRBJ2-7|TRBV11-2
ASSLDHGALLSYEQY
>TRBJ2-7|TRBV20-1
SVILAGGYEQY
>TRBJ2-7|TRBV5-1
ASSLDRAPAYEQY
>TRBJ2-2|TRBV12-3/TRBV12-4
ASSFGTPSETGELF
>TRBJ2-5|TRBV2
ASSEEPRETQY
>TRBJ2-6|TRBV6-1
ASSENRATGANVLT
>TRBJ2-5|TRBV29-1
SVDTGETQY
>TRBJ1-2|TRBV7-9
ASSQTKEPTHGYT
>TRBJ1-3|TRBV20-1
SARDGQGNTIY
>TRBJ2-7|TRBV5-1
ASSLMGQGANEQY
>TRBJ2-1|TRBV7-2
ASSLQSISYNEQF
>TRBJ2-5|TRBV5-1
ASSLLTPRGETQY
>TRBJ2-7|TRBV6-1
ASREGSAYEQY
>TRBJ2-7|TRBV5-5
ASSPVAGGSYEQY
>TRBJ2-7|TRBV20-1
SASEGGAPEQY
>TRBJ1-3|TRBV4-3
ASSQALGISGNTIY